These T cell receptor beta chains were read from a single sample in a study of cytomegalovirus exposure and HLA in healthy donors. Assay used: immunoSEQ multiplex PCR; TCRdb lists only in-frame clones, some missing. Altogether tens of thousands of clones are present, about 80% being singletons, with the ten largest covering approximately 50%. The sequenced material came from PBMCs. The receptors shown here come from a man in his fifties or sixties in good health and CMV-seropositive. Both conserved end residues are part of each CDR3. The order of the fields is J gene, V gene, clone size, D gene, CDR3 protein, CDR3 DNA. The D gene is left open where the match is weak. For some rows the clone size is stated as once, few or many, or as a class when expanded; others skip it.

>TRBJ2-3|TRBV21-1|.|.
CASSPFGDTQYF
TGTGCCAGCAGCCCCTTCGGGGATACGCAGTATTTT
>TRBJ2-1|TRBV7-3|.|TRBD2
CASSLGLAGGPRIF
TGTGCCAGCAGCTTGGGACTAGCGGGGGGGCCTCGGATCTTC
>TRBJ1-3|TRBV5-1|.|TRBD1
CASSERDRGSGNTIYF
TGCGCCAGCAGCGAGAGGGACAGGGGTTCTGGAAACACCATATATTTT
>TRBJ1-2|TRBV7-9|.|.
CASSFRGNYGYTF
TGTGCCAGCAGCTTTAGGGGAAACTATGGCTACACCTTC
>TRBJ1-4|TRBV6-5|few|.
CASSAWGHTNEKLFF
TGTGCCAGCAGTGCATGGGGACACACTAATGAAAAACTGTTTTTT
>TRBJ2-1|TRBV25-1|.|.
CASSARTARHNEQFF
TGTGCCAGCAGCGCGAGGACTGCCCGTCACAATGAGCAGTTCTTC
>TRBJ1-1|TRBV4-3|.|TRBD1
CASSQVVQGGTEAFF
TGCGCCAGCAGCCAAGTTGTACAGGGGGGCACTGAAGCTTTCTTT
>TRBJ2-7|TRBV27|.|TRBD2
CASRGTKSSYEQYF
TGTGCCAGCCGCGGGACTAAATCCTCCTACGAGCAGTACTTC
>TRBJ2-5|TRBV6-6|.|TRBD2
CASSYSGLEETQYF
TGTGCCAGCAGTTACTCCGGACTAGAGGAGACCCAGTACTTC
>TRBJ2-1|TRBV6-5|.|TRBD1
CASSADRGSYNEQFF
TGTGCCAGCAGTGCCGACAGGGGCTCCTACAATGAGCAGTTCTTC
>TRBJ2-7|TRBV5-6|.|.
CASSLGAHSYEQYF
TGTGCCAGCAGCTTGGGGGCCCACTCCTACGAGCAGTACTTC
>TRBJ1-3|TRBV10-3|.|.
CAISEVAGSGNTIYF
TGTGCCATCAGTGAGGTGGCAGGTTCCGGAAACACCATATATTTT
>TRBJ1-5|TRBV2|.|.
CASSADRTDQPQHF
TGTGCCAGCAGCGCCGACAGGACAGATCAGCCCCAGCATTTT
>TRBJ1-4|TRBV4-3|.|TRBD1
CASSPPGQRNEKLFF
TGCGCCAGCAGCCCGCCGGGACAGAGGAATGAAAAACTGTTTTTT
>TRBJ2-5|TRBV5-6|.|TRBD1
CASRPKGQVQETQYF
TGTGCCAGCAGACCTAAGGGACAGGTCCAAGAGACCCAGTACTTC
>TRBJ2-7|TRBV7-9|.|.
CASSSSGVGDEQYF
TGTGCCAGCAGCTCCTCAGGGGTGGGTGACGAGCAGTACTTC
>TRBJ2-7|TRBV7-6|few|TRBD2
CASSLGPSGSGEQYF
TGTGCCAGCAGCTTAGGTCCTAGCGGGAGTGGGGAGCAGTACTTC
>TRBJ1-5|TRBV28|.|.
CASSRTVPSPQHF
TGTGCCAGCAGTAGGACAGTTCCTTCGCCCCAGCATTTT
>TRBJ1-1|TRBV19|.|.
CASTERQIYTEAFF
TGTGCCAGTACCGAACGACAGATCTACACTGAAGCTTTCTTT
>TRBJ1-2|TRBV28|.|.
CASTLQGNYGYTF
TGTGCCAGCACCCTACAGGGAAACTATGGCTACACCTTC
>TRBJ2-5|TRBV2|.|TRBD2
CASSERVAGKKETQYF
TGTGCCAGCAGTGAAAGGGTAGCGGGAAAGAAAGAGACCCAGTACTTC
>TRBJ2-3|TRBV7-2|.|TRBD2
CASSLRGGETDTQYF
TGTGCCAGCAGCTTACGCGGGGGGGAAACAGATACGCAGTATTTT
>TRBJ2-4|TRBV5-1|.|TRBD2
CASSLGPGGSGTIQYF
TGCGCCAGCAGCTTGGGACCGGGAGGGAGCGGAACGATTCAGTACTTC
>TRBJ2-3|TRBV5-4|few|TRBD2
CASSLGVSGGDTQYF
TGTGCCAGCAGCCTCGGTGTCAGCGGGGGAGATACGCAGTATTTT
>TRBJ2-7|TRBV29-1|.|.
CSAQGIGREQYF
TGCAGCGCCCAGGGGATCGGGCGCGAGCAGTACTTC
>TRBJ1-2|TRBV30|few|.
CAWRTGYNYGYTF
TGTGCCTGGCGTACAGGCTATAACTATGGCTACACCTTC
>TRBJ2-3|TRBV5-5|few|.
CASSLGRTVLDTQYF
TGTGCCAGCAGCTTGGGGAGAACTGTTCTTGATACGCAGTATTTT
>TRBJ1-1|TRBV5-6|large|.
CASSTPRGAKTEAFF
TGTGCCAGCAGTACACCCAGGGGCGCGAAGACTGAAGCTTTCTTT
>TRBJ1-1|TRBV6-1|.|.
CASKGPNTEAFF
TGTGCCAGCAAGGGGCCGAACACTGAAGCTTTCTTT
>TRBJ2-7|TRBV19|.|TRBD1
CASSIGPPGQGPYEQYF
TGTGCCAGTAGTATCGGTCCGCCGGGACAGGGTCCCTACGAGCAGTACTTC
>TRBJ1-6|TRBV27|once|.
CASSFEGAYNSPLHF
TGTGCCAGCAGTTTTGAGGGGGCCTATAATTCACCCCTCCACTTT
>TRBJ2-3|TRBV10-3|.|TRBD2
CATALTGTSGKDTQYF
TGTGCCACCGCCCTGACCGGGACTAGCGGGAAAGATACGCAGTATTTT
>TRBJ2-7|TRBV6-1|.|TRBD1
CASNQPGTGLYEQYF
TGTGCCAGCAACCAGCCCGGGACAGGTCTCTACGAGCAGTACTTC
>TRBJ2-7|TRBV27|once|.
CASSETETSYEQYF
TGTGCCAGCAGTGAGACAGAAACCTCCTACGAGCAGTACTTC
>TRBJ2-5|TRBV6-1|.|TRBD1
CASSEDSGTGSETQYF
TGTGCCAGCAGTGAGGACTCCGGGACAGGGAGTGAGACCCAGTACTTC
>TRBJ2-5|TRBV7-8|.|.
CASSGGDRTYQETQYF
TGTGCCAGCAGCGGAGGGGACAGAACGTACCAAGAGACCCAGTACTTC
>TRBJ1-4|TRBV2|few|.
CASTPDTSTNEKLFF
TGTGCCAGCACTCCCGACACCTCAACTAATGAAAAACTGTTTTTT
>TRBJ1-6|TRBV7-2|once|TRBD1
CASSPDGTAPNSPLHF
TGTGCCAGCAGCCCTGACGGGACAGCCCCTAATTCACCCCTCCACTTT
>TRBJ2-1|TRBV5-4|.|TRBD2
CASSGTSTPGEQFF
TGTGCCAGCAGCGGGACTAGCACCCCGGGGGAGCAGTTCTTC
>TRBJ1-5|TRBV28|few|TRBD1
CASSRDREENQPQHF
TGTGCCAGCAGTCGGGACAGGGAGGAGAATCAGCCCCAGCATTTT
>TRBJ1-5|TRBV19|.|.
CASSWGPGYNQPQHF
TGTGCCAGTAGTTGGGGGCCAGGCTACAATCAGCCCCAGCATTTT
>TRBJ2-1|TRBV27|.|.
CASSPSVGSYNEQFF
TGTGCCAGCAGTCCCTCGGTCGGCTCCTACAATGAGCAGTTCTTC
>TRBJ1-5|TRBV2|.|.
CASSEASPGNQPQHF
TGTGCCAGCAGTGAAGCGAGCCCAGGGAATCAGCCCCAGCATTTT
>TRBJ2-7|TRBV6-5|.|.
CASSSQQDYEQYF
TGTGCCAGCAGTTCCCAACAGGACTACGAGCAGTACTTC
>TRBJ2-5|TRBV15|few|TRBD1
CATRLQGAPGEPQYF
TGTGCCACCCGTTTACAGGGGGCGCCTGGGGAGCCCCAGTACTTC
>TRBJ2-2|TRBV5-8|.|TRBD1
CASSLELAGTGASGELFF
TGTGCCAGCAGCTTGGAACTTGCGGGGACAGGGGCGAGCGGGGAGCTGTTTTTT
>TRBJ1-4|TRBV10-3|few|TRBD1
CAISGQGGNEKLFF
TGTGCCATCAGCGGACAGGGGGGGAATGAAAAACTGTTTTTT